This T cell receptor (beta chain) came from a study of T cells in Graves' hyperthyroidism and ophthalmopathy (dated by TCRdb to the late 2010s). In terms of the full investigation: TCR V-J signatures able to tell the groups apart were searched for in a discovery cohort of approximately 95 patients, of whom more than 40 had Graves' ophthalmopathy and roughly 57 had stable Graves' hyperthyroidism. Whether ophthalmopathy could be predicted prospectively was tested in an independent validation cohort made up of approximately 19 hyperthyroidism patients plus 17 patients who later progressed to ophthalmopathy. The roughly 91 discovery patients were randomly divided into training and test sets at a 7:3 ratio. Thyroid tissue and blood T-cell repertoires from roughly 6 Graves' hyperthyroidism patients were also compared in the study. Once sampling was done, hyperthyroidism patients were given methimazole at a starting dose of 30 mg daily, whereas ophthalmopathy patients were given high-dose intravenous methylprednisolone. According to the paper, TCR Vbeta CDR3 sequencing was carried out on more than 120 peripheral blood samples, which came from some 41 ophthalmopathy, some 73 hyperthyroidism and roughly 17 progressor patients. Summary of the overall study and its limitations: In cross-validation, a model built on a 13 V-J signature told ophthalmopathy apart from stable hyperthyroidism with approximately 90% sensitivity and about 81% specificity, and in testing the same model reached 80%/75%. In validation, progression to ophthalmopathy was predicted by the model with around 71% sensitivity and about 72% specificity, a median of around 5.9 months before onset. No statistical method was used to set the sample size in advance, and investigators knew the group allocation. Most expanded thyroid clonotypes (frequency above 0.001) were also found in blood, which suggests that blood repertoires may mirror thyroid immune responses.

Concerning this clonotype: It has no known antigen specificity. This sequence may be a read error, since a much larger clone differs from it by one base.

The TCR beta CDR3 regions were amplified from RNA transcripts. For the first round of RT-PCR on the TCR CDR3, the HTBI primer set was used together with the Qiagen OneStep RT-PCR kit. Libraries were constructed in a second round of multiplex PCR, after which size selection and purification were performed. Libraries were sequenced paired-end with 100 bp reads on an Illumina HiSeq2000. On the authors' methods: SOAPnuke was used to process the raw data, removing reads that contained adapters or uncalled bases, had a mean Phred below 15, or lacked an exact match to the constant primer or identifier. High-quality paired reads were merged with COPE v1.2.5, and unique nucleotide sequences were defined as clonotypes. Clonotypes were aligned to IMGT TRBV, TRBD and TRBJ reference segments using MiTCR v1.1. The analysis was restricted to V-J combinations with a frequency above 0.0001, which together covered about 99% of the repertoires. A TCS score was defined as the ratio of F50 (clonal expansion) to E x V (chaos), with BLOSUM62-based TCRdist applied between CDR3 peptides within each V-J. Welch's t-statistics and random forest reduced roughly 540 V-J features to 10 to 15, which were used in a naive Bayes classifier (R e1071). The public reads were quality trimmed at Q25 with fastp and then assembled into clones with MiXCR by TCRdb, keeping productive beta chains. Every entry covers one CDR3 protein and lists the most common genes and DNA from its rows. The V and J calls follow TCRdb's processing rather than the paper's. The sample records approximately 590,000 distinct CDR3 sequences, around 42% of which are singletons. Roughly 8.2% of the sample is taken by the ten largest.

Stable Graves' hyperthyroidism was defined as the absence of progression to ophthalmopathy over 18 months of follow-up. The hyperthyroidism patients were between 18 and 65 years old and newly diagnosed, with a disease duration of less than 2 months. Patients with uncontrolled infections, other autoimmune diseases, pregnancy or lactation were excluded. Diagnoses were based on clinical symptoms, serum thyroxine and TRAb, thyroid ultrasound and orbital computed tomography. Total RNA was extracted using Trizol reagent, and RNA quality was assessed on an Agilent 2100 Bioanalyzer. The CDR3 starts with the cysteine, ends with the phenylalanine, and has 13 residues. CDR3 DNA is the only sequence kept; it has 39 bases, read in frame from the first base. The germline V gene gives CDR1 as SGHAT and CDR2 as FQNNGV.

This receptor was obtained from a woman between 18 and 29 years old with Graves' hyperthyroidism. Donor details come from another sample of the same person, matched by shared clones. The chain is encoded by TRBV11-2 joined to TRBJ1-3; a weak D assignment points to TRBD1 (6 bases agree). Sequencing was carried out using peripheral blood or thyroid tissue (not recorded which). The DNA reads TGTGCCGGCAGCGCGTACAGGGAAAACACCATATATTTT. The translation is CAGSAYRENTIYF.